This passage covers 5 T cell receptor beta chains from one sample sequenced in a study of CD4 and CD8 cells across lung adenocarcinoma regions. A single record per CDR3 protein comes from TCRdb applying MiXCR to the PCR reads. The table includes under 10,000 distinct CDR3 sequences, 35% to 50% detected once. The sequencing sample was made of CD8+ T cells from the center of a lung tumor. The receptors here all came from a male donor with lung adenocarcinoma. The CD4 and CD8 labels of this study may be unreliable.

This clonotype was counted many times. The chain links TRBV15 to TRBJ2-3; D possibly corresponds to TRBD2 (6 bases). This CDR3 region has 15 residues. Per germline, CDR1 LNHNV and CDR2 YYDKDF (reference sequence). The ends were cut back, 0 bases at V and 1 base at J, with 8 bases in the middle. CDR3 DNA: TGTGCCACCAGCAGAGAGTGGGGGGGCACAGATACGCAGTATTTT. This sequence encodes CATSREWGGTDTQYF. The entire variable domain, with the rest obtained from reference TRBV15 and TRBJ2-3, is as follows: DAMVIQNPRYQVTQFGKPVTLSCSQTLNHNVMYWYQQKSSQAPKLLFHYYDKDFNNEADTPDNFQSRRPNTSFCFLDIRSPGLGDTAMYLCATSREWGGTDTQYFGPGTRLTVL.

Concerning this clonotype itself: The junction departs from the called germline gene at one end, perhaps through a read error. The chain carries TRBV6-1 and TRBJ2-3; 7 bases line up with TRBD1. Germline V gene lookup returns CDR1 MNHNS and CDR2 SASEGT. The CDR3 loop spans 16 amino acids. CDR3 amino acids: CASRFARGRAKDTQYF. DNA for the CDR3: TGTGCCAGCCGCTTCGCGAGGGGGCGGGCCAAAGATACTCAGTATTTC.

This chain connects TRBV6-5 to TRBJ2-2, with TRBD2 as a possible D gene (6 bases). Trimming removed 2 bases from V and 16 bases from J, with 20 bases in between. This CDR3 spans 14 amino acids. Germline V gene data show CDR1 as MNHEY and CDR2 as SVGAGI. CDR3 region: CASSYTTGRGTQFF. Here the CDR3 DNA reads TGTGCCAGCAGTTACACGACTGGCCGCGGGACGCAGTTTTTT.

The rearrangement links TRBV4-1 to TRBJ2-7; TRBD2 aligns across 9 bases. The V and J ends lost 0 bases and 3 bases, in that order; junction bases with no gene match: 9. The CDR3 has 17 residues. Germline assignment: CDR1 MGHRA and CDR2 YSYEKL. The CDR3 protein is CASSQDTSAGGGYEQYF. In nucleotides, the CDR3 is TGCGCCAGCAGCCAAGATACTTCCGCGGGAGGGGGCTACGAGCAGTACTTC.

As for this clonotype: A single base separates this from a much larger clone, so it may be a read error. The V gene is TRBV25-1, the J gene TRBJ2-1, with 12 bases identical to TRBD2. In germline, CDR1 is MGHDK, CDR2 SYGVNS. The junction had 12 bases not matched to a gene; V was cut back by 8 bases and J by 13 bases. This CDR3 is built from 14 residues. DNA of the CDR3: TGTGCCAGCGGACTAGCGGGGAGACAAGAGACCCAGTTCTTC. This codes for CASGLAGRQETQFF.